Given below is one T cell receptor beta chain in context. The antigen is unknown. A single record per CDR3 protein comes from TCRdb applying MiXCR to the 5' RACE reads. The sample gives 230,000 or so distinct CDR3 sequences, around 3.5% of which show up once; over 15% is in the top ten. Looked up from germline, CDR1 is SGHAT and CDR2 is FQNNGV. After removal of 7 bases from V and 4 bases from J, the junction contained 8 bases not matched to a gene. The CDR3 length is 14 residues. The data stem from a study of T cells after yellow fever vaccination. General study findings and limits: Most clones from primary vaccination were detected again post-booster (96% CD4, about 85% CD8).

The material was PBMCs, obtained 15 days after the yellow fever booster vaccination. V gene TRBV11-2 combines with J gene TRBJ2-7, with 9 nucleotides matching TRBD1. The TCR was taken from a man between 18 and 29 years old who received the YFV17D yellow fever vaccine. CDR3 sequence (DNA): TGTGCCAGCAACCGTCCGGGACAGGGTTACGAGCAGTACTTC. Translated: CASNRPGQGYEQYF.